These T cell receptor beta chains were read from a single sample in a study of OX40 agonist ivuxolimab in advanced cancers. Libraries were prepared by immunoSEQ multiplex PCR; TCRdb keeps only in-frame clonotypes and omits some of them. In the table there are 77,000 or so clones, roughly nine tenths of which are singletons. Sequenced material: CD4+ or CD8+ T cells sorted from blood, taken in a trial of the OX40 agonist ivuxolimab. Every receptor here comes from an adult with an advanced solid tumor such as melanoma, head and neck, liver or kidney cancer. The CDR3 runs from the conserved cysteine through the conserved F or W. D genes are given only for firm matches. Size is omitted from some rows. Given values are once, few, many or a class for expanded clones.

v_gene	d_gene	j_gene	abundance	CDR3nt	CDR3aa
TRBV11-3	.	TRBJ1-2	.	TGTGCCAGCAGCCCCGGGGTAGGGAATGGCTACACCTTC	CASSPGVGNGYTF
TRBV18	.	TRBJ1-1	.	TGTGCCAGCTCACCATCAGCACAGGGATTGAACACTGAAGCTTTCTTT	CASSPSAQGLNTEAFF
TRBV7-3	.	TRBJ2-2	.	TGTGCCAGCAGCCTGGCTAGCACCGGGGAGCTGTTTTTT	CASSLASTGELFF
TRBV10-3	TRBD2	TRBJ2-6	.	TGTGCCATCAGGGGAGGGTCTGGGGCCAACGTCCTGACTTTC	CAIRGGSGANVLTF
TRBV6-5	.	TRBJ2-3	once	TGTGCCAGCAGTTACTCAAGGGGGAAGGGCACAGATACGCAGTATTTT	CASSYSRGKGTDTQYF
TRBV7-2	TRBD1	TRBJ1-4	.	TGTGCCAGCAGCCGCCGGACAGGAAATGAAAAACTGTTTTTT	CASSRRTGNEKLFF
TRBV5-1	.	TRBJ1-6	.	TGCGCCAGCAGCTTGGAAGACTATAATTCACCCCTCCACTTT	CASSLEDYNSPLHF
TRBV27	.	TRBJ2-1	.	TGTGCCAGCAGTAGTAGCGGAAGCTCCTACAATGAGCAGTTCTTC	CASSSSGSSYNEQFF
TRBV15	.	TRBJ1-5	.	TGTGCCACCAGCAGAGGGCAGGACAATCAGCCCCAGCATTTT	CATSRGQDNQPQHF
TRBV4-3	TRBD2	TRBJ2-3	.	TGCGCCAGCAGCCCGTGGGGGGGTCCGGTCCCCGGGACTAGAACAGATACGCAGTATTTT	CASSPWGGPVPGTRTDTQYF